A single sample gave rise to the 27 T cell receptor beta chains below, sequenced in a study of vaccination and CD4 T cells after COVID-19. Treatment indicated: roughly 11-day PBMC culture with coronavirus spike peptide pools or control peptides (ViraFEST assay). The Oncomine TCR Beta short-read assay sequenced DNA from cultured CD4+ T cells. MiXCR, run by TCRdb on the PCR reads, gives a single entry per CDR3 protein. The table lists over 10,000 distinct CDR3 sequences, around 60% of them singletons. These receptors have no known antigen. The sample comprised CD4+ T cells from blood, cultured in vitro. These receptors all stem from a human donor who had recovered from COVID-19.

This clonotype came up a few times. The rearrangement uses TRBV20-1 and TRBJ1-2; no clear D gene. V was pared by 4 bases and J by 2 bases, with 8 bases between. The CDR3 runs to 12 residues. Germline V lookup: CDR1 DFQATT, CDR2 SNEGSKA (reference sequence). CDR3 coding DNA: TGCAGTGCTACCGACAAGAACTATGGCTACACCTTC. Amino acids: CSATDKNYGYTF.

This clonotype was found a few times. The chain joins TRBV15 to TRBJ2-5; D is unresolved. The CDR3 is 16 amino acids. CDR1 is LNHNV, CDR2 YYDKDF, per germline (reference sequence). Trimming removed 0 bases at V and 1 base at J, with 12 bases between. CDR3 residues: CATSRDLNRPQETQYF. CDR3 bases: TGTGCCACCAGCAGAGATCTCAATCGACCCCAAGAGACCCAGTACTTC.

V usage is TRBV20-1 and J usage is TRBJ2-7; 11 bases map to TRBD1. CDR3 size: 14 residues. Germline V lookup: CDR1 DFQATT, CDR2 SNEGSKA (reference sequence). Germline trimming cut 5 bases from V and 2 bases from J; bases unmatched to any gene: 5. For the CDR3, the DNA is TGCAGTGCTTATAGGACAGGGGGCACCTACGAGCAGTACTTC. It yields the protein CSAYRTGGTYEQYF.

The genes are TRBV15 and TRBJ1-1; the D is unclear. Between the trimmed V and J ends, which lost 4 bases and 5 bases, there was a span of 20 bases. This CDR3 comprises 16 residues. Germline assignment: CDR1 LNHNV and CDR2 YYDKDF (reference sequence). CDR3 DNA: TGTGCCACCAGCACTCTATTGGGCAACCTGGAGACTGAAGCTTTCTTT. It is translated as CATSTLLGNLETEAFF.

The chain couples TRBV2 to TRBJ1-6; D is undetermined. Trimming pared 2 bases from V and 6 bases from J, leaving 5 bases between. This CDR3 spans 13 amino acids. The germline gives CDR1 SNHLY, CDR2 FYNNEI. This chain's CDR3 is CASSERGNSPLHF. The DNA of the CDR3 is TGTGCCAGCAGTGAACGGGGTAATTCACCCCTCCACTTT.

The chain uses TRBV19 and TRBJ1-1; D may be TRBD1 (6 bases). The V gene lost 5 bases and the J gene lost 5 bases, with 12 bases spanning the gap. This CDR3 comprises 13 residues. Germline V gene sequence: CDR1 LNHDA, CDR2 SQIVND (reference sequence). The CDR3, as DNA: TGTGCCAGTAGTCTCGGGGGCGGGACTGAAGCTTTCTTT. Its translation is CASSLGGGTEAFF. Full variable domain (missing parts from reference TRBV19 and TRBJ1-1): DGGITQSPKYLFRKEGQNVTLSCEQNLNHDAMYWYRQDPGQGLRLIYYSQIVNDFQKGDIAEGYSVSREKKESFPLTVTSAQKNPTAFYLCASSLGGGTEAFFGQGTRLTVV.

This clonotype was detected only once. This rearrangement joins TRBV20-1 to TRBJ2-1, with 9 bases fitting TRBD2. Germline-derived CDR1 and CDR2 are DFQATT and SNEGSKA (reference sequence). This CDR3 spans 16 amino acids. Trimming at V came to 3 bases and at J to 1 base, leaving 7 bases not matched to a gene. In DNA form, the CDR3 reads TGCAGTGCTAGGAAGTCGGCGGGAGGGTCCTACAATGAGCAGTTCTTC. The encoded protein is CSARKSAGGSYNEQFF.

The chain has TRBV9 and TRBJ2-5; D might be TRBD2 (6 bases). Trimming took off 0 bases at V and 1 base at J, with 16 bases between the two ends. CDR1 and CDR2 (germline): SGDLS, YYNGEE. CDR3 length: 17 amino acids. The CDR3 DNA follows: TGTGCCAGCAGCGTAGTCTCGACTAGGTCTGGCCAAGAGACCCAGTACTTC. This codes for CASSVVSTRSGQETQYF.

This clonotype has more than one count but fewer than ten. This sequence joins TRBV2 and TRBJ2-5; tentatively, D is TRBD2 (5 bases). Germline values: CDR1 SNHLY, CDR2 FYNNEI. The CDR3 totals 14 residues. Trimming left V 6 bases short and J 5 bases short, with 16 bases between. This chain's CDR3 is CASSGPTRDETQYF. The CDR3 coding sequence is TGTGCCAGCAGCGGACCTACTAGAGACGAGACCCAGTACTTC.

V is TRBV5-4 and J is TRBJ2-7, with D tentatively TRBD1 (6 bases). Trimming stripped 0 bases from V and 2 bases from J, with 12 bases between. CDR3 length: 15 residues. CDR1 SGHNT and CDR2 YYREEE come from the germline V gene (reference sequence). The CDR3 DNA follows: TGTGCCAGCAGCTTGGGACTGGACAGTCCCTACGAGCAGTACTTC. This sequence encodes CASSLGLDSPYEQYF.

This clonotype was counted only a few times. This chain joins TRBV7-9 and TRBJ1-1; 7 nucleotides line up with TRBD1. CDR1 SEHNR and CDR2 FQNEAQ come from the germline V gene (reference sequence). The CDR3 is 13 residues long. V was clipped by 5 bases and J by 4 bases; unmatched bases: 4. The CDR3 DNA reads TGTGCCAGCAGCGGACAGGCCCGCACTGAAGCTTTCTTT. The encoded protein is CASSGQARTEAFF.

The CDR3 sequence is CASTDRLSYGYTF. The CDR3 DNA follows: TGTGCCAGTACGGACAGACTGAGCTATGGCTACACCTTC. The rearrangement links TRBV28 to TRBJ1-2, with a possible D match to TRBD1 (6 bases). The germline V gene has CDR1 MDHEN and CDR2 SYDVKM. V lost 9 bases and J lost 4, with 15 bases in between. The CDR3 spans 13 residues.

This sequence joins TRBV6-2 or TRBV6-3 and TRBJ2-6, with 8 bases lining up with TRBD1. V shed 2 bases, J shed 0 bases, and the junction held 0 bases outside the gene matches. The germline V gene has CDR1 MNHEY and CDR2 SVGEGT. This CDR3 has 16 amino acids. Here the CDR3 DNA reads TGTGCCAGCAGTTACGACAGGGGCTCTGGGGCCAACGTCCTGACTTTC. Amino acid sequence: CASSYDRGSGANVLTF.

The J gene is TRBJ2-7, the V gene TRBV18; D could derive from TRBD1 or TRBD2 (5 bases each). V lost 3 bases to trimming and J lost 6 bases, with 12 bases between them. Germline CDR1 KGHSH, CDR2 LQKENI. This CDR3 is 13 amino acids long. The DNA for the CDR3 is TGTGCCAGCTCACCGCAGGGACCCCGCGAGCAGTACTTC. This gives the protein CASSPQGPREQYF. The full variable domain, with the rest looked up from reference TRBV18 and TRBJ2-7, is NAGVMQNPRHLVRRRGQEARLRCSPMKGHSHVYWYRQLPEEGLKFMVYLQKENIIDESGMPKERFSAEFPKEGPSILRIQQVVRGDSAAYFCASSPQGPREQYFGPGTRLTVT.

This clonotype was counted only a few times. The CDR3 coding sequence is TGTGCCAGCAGCGCAGAAACCGATTACAATGAGCAGTTCTTC. Encoded protein: CASSAETDYNEQFF. The chain carries TRBV6-2 or TRBV6-3 and TRBJ2-1; unclear D gene. V lost 6 bases to trimming and J lost 4 bases, with 13 bases between them. The germline CDR1 and CDR2 sequences are MNHEY and SVGEGT. CDR3 length: 14 residues.

The chain employs TRBV28 and TRBJ2-3, with 8 bases aligning to TRBD1. V was pared by 5 bases and J by 1 base, with 8 bases of the junction left unmatched. CDR1 MDHEN and CDR2 SYDVKM come from the germline V gene. The CDR3 totals 16 residues. As DNA, the CDR3 is TGTGCCAGCAGTCCACTGACAGGGGCCGGCACAGATACGCAGTATTTT. Translating gives CASSPLTGAGTDTQYF.

CDR3 in DNA: TGCAGTGCTAGTTTCAACTGGGGCAATCAGCCCCAGCATTTT. Residues: CSASFNWGNQPQHF. V gene TRBV20-1 combines with J gene TRBJ1-5; the D is unclear. CDR3 length equals 14 residues. The germline CDR1 and CDR2 sequences are DFQATT and SNEGSKA (reference sequence). V lost 3 bases, J lost 2 bases, and 11 bases lay in between.

V and J are TRBV23-1 and TRBJ2-7; tentative D call: TRBD2 (6 bases). TRBV23-1 is flagged as an ORF with uncertain function. The V end was cut by 7 bases, the J end by 0 bases, with 25 bases between. The CDR3 spans 18 residues. The CDR3, as DNA: TGCGCCAGCACCATCAGCGGGCCCGGCCATTTAAGCTCCTACGAGCAGTACTTC. The encoded protein is CASTISGPGHLSSYEQYF.

With respect to this clonotype: Relative to the germline gene, one junction end is altered; a read error may explain this. J is TRBJ2-5 and V is TRBV7-2, with D possibly called TRBD1 or TRBD2 (6 bases each). This CDR3 is built from 13 residues. Germline CDR1 is SGHTA and CDR2 is FQGNSA. CDR3 sequence (DNA): TGTGCCAGCAGCCGGGGGCAATTGGAGACCCGGTACTTC. Encoded protein: CASSRGQLETRYF.

A few counts support this clonotype. The J gene is TRBJ1-5, the V gene TRBV7-9; D may be TRBD1 (6 bases). V lost 5 bases and J lost 6, with 17 bases in between. Per the germline V gene, CDR1 is SEHNR and CDR2 is FQNEAQ (reference sequence). The CDR3 contains 15 residues. CDR3: CASSQDRFDGQPQHF. The CDR3 DNA reads as TGTGCCAGCAGCCAAGACAGGTTTGATGGTCAGCCCCAGCATTTT.

The J gene is TRBJ2-3, the V gene TRBV5-1; 10 bases align to TRBD1. Per the germline V gene, CDR1 is SGHRS and CDR2 is YFSETQ. This CDR3 spans 15 amino acids. V lost 2 bases to trimming and J lost 4 bases; unmatched junction nucleotides: 4. CDR3 loop: CASSFGTGVADTQYF. In DNA, the CDR3 is TGCGCCAGCAGCTTCGGGACAGGGGTGGCAGATACGCAGTATTTT.

This rearrangement joins TRBV25-1 to TRBJ2-4; weak D call: TRBD2 (6 bases). Germline V lookup: CDR1 MGHDK, CDR2 SYGVNS. The CDR3 is made up of 13 amino acids. The V gene lost 6 bases and the J gene lost 7 bases, with 13 bases spanning the gap. DNA of the CDR3: TGTGCCAGCAGGTTTAGGGAGGAGAACATTCAGTACTTC. Translated: CASRFREENIQYF. Variable domain in full (rest from reference TRBV25-1 and TRBJ2-4): EADIYQTPRYLVIGTGKKITLECSQTMGHDKMYWYQQDPGMELHLIHYSYGVNSTEKGDLSSESTVSRIRTEHFPLTLESARPSHTSQYLCASRFREENIQYFGAGTRLSVL.

The chain joins TRBV18 to TRBJ1-2, with 7 bases matching TRBD1. The V gene's germline CDR1 is KGHSH and CDR2 LQKENI. The length of the CDR3 is 15 residues. Trimming at V came to 2 bases and at J to 6 bases, leaving 9 bases not matched to a gene. The CDR3 coding sequence is TGTGCCAGCTCACCAGGTCTAGGGGGCGCGGATGGCTACACCTTC. The encoded protein is CASSPGLGGADGYTF.

The genes are TRBV2 and TRBJ2-5; 7 nucleotides match TRBD1. J gave up 1 base and V 5 bases, and 4 bases lay outside the gene matches. Germline loops: CDR1 SNHLY, CDR2 FYNNEI. The CDR3 is 14 amino acids. As DNA, the CDR3 is TGTGCCAGCAGTCGACAGGGCTCCCAAGAGACCCAGTACTTC. It codes for CASSRQGSQETQYF.

By sample share, this clonotype is large. CDR3: CASSLWGGYTF. The CDR3 DNA sequence: TGTGCCAGCAGTCTTTGGGGGGGCTACACCTTC. The chain is built from TRBV28 and TRBJ1-2; tentatively, D is TRBD1 (5 bases). Germline V CDR1 and CDR2: MDHEN, SYDVKM. Trimming cost V 5 bases and J 8 bases, with 9 bases left between them. The CDR3 loop spans 11 amino acids.

This chain links TRBV30 with TRBJ2-5; 12 bases line up with TRBD2. V lost 8 bases to trimming and J lost 5 bases; unmatched junction nucleotides: 9. Germline lookup yields CDR1 GTSNPN and CDR2 SVGIG (reference sequence). The CDR3 sequence is 14 residues long. CDR3 in amino acids: CAGTSSGRGETQYF. CDR3 bases: TGTGCCGGGACATCTAGCGGGAGGGGTGAGACCCAGTACTTC.

The gene calls are TRBV11-2 and TRBJ2-7; no clear D gene. Germline V gives CDR1 SGHAT, CDR2 FQNNGV. Trimming took off 0 bases at V and 3 bases at J, with 12 bases between the two ends. The CDR3 covers 15 residues. DNA for the CDR3: TGTGCCAGCAGCTTAGATCTAGTCACCTACTACGAGCAGTACTTC. This translates into CASSLDLVTYYEQYF.